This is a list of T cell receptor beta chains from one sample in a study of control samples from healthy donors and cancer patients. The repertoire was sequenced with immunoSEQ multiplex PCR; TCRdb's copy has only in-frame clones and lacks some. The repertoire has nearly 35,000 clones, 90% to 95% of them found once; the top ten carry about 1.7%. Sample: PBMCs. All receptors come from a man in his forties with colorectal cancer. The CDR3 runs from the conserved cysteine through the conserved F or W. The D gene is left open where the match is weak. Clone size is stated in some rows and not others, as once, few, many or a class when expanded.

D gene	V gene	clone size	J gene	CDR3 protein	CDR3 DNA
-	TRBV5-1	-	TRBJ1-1	CASSSRDSNTEAFF	TGCGCCAGCAGCTCCCGCGATAGTAACACTGAAGCTTTCTTT
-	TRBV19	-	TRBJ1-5	CASSYGGKLSGQPQHF	TGTGCCAGTAGTTATGGCGGCAAACTGTCCGGCCAGCCCCAGCATTTT
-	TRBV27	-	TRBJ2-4	CASSTGPNIQYF	TGTGCCAGCAGTACCGGACCCAACATTCAGTACTTC
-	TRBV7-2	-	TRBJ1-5	CASSQGNGGNQPQHF	TGTGCCAGCAGCCAGGGTAATGGGGGCAATCAGCCCCAGCATTTT
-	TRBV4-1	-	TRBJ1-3	CASSQGAGSPGLDTIYF	TGCGCCAGCAGCCAAGGGGCGGGAAGCCCGGGCTTGGACACCATATATTTT
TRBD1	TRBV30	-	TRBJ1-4	CAWSGDRGSANEKLFF	TGTGCCTGGAGTGGCGACAGGGGGAGCGCTAATGAAAAACTGTTTTTT
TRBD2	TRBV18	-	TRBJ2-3	CASSPPTLAGARDTQYF	TGTGCCAGCTCACCACCGACGCTAGCGGGGGCCAGGGATACGCAGTATTTT
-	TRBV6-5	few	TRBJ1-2	CASSYQGNYGYTF	TGTGCCAGCAGTTATCAGGGGAACTATGGCTACACCTTC
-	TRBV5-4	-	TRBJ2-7	CASSSGVSYEQYF	TGTGCCAGCAGCTCCGGGGTATCCTACGAGCAGTACTTC
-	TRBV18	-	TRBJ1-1	CASSPRAQEDTEAFF	TGTGCCAGCTCACCACGTGCTCAGGAAGACACTGAAGCTTTCTTT
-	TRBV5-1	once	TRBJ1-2	CASSSRAGDFGVGYTF	TGCGCCAGCAGCTCTAGAGCAGGGGATTTTGGCGTTGGCTACACCTTC